This TCR beta chain was sequenced during a study of blood T cell repertoires in COVID-19. Patients from Seattle were sampled longitudinally, starting during active infection. Clones were read by immunoSEQ multiplex PCR, and TCRdb kept only the in-frame ones, dropping some. Here the sample spans about 350,000 clones, about 90% being singletons. The receptor was isolated from a woman aged 70-85 years with COVID-19, enrolled during active disease. Sequencing was carried out using peripheral blood.

The CDR3 loop reads CASSTSRDRPPDTQYF. DNA for the CDR3: TGTGCCAGCAGTACCTCCCGGGACAGGCCCCCAGATACGCAGTATTTT. The gene calls are TRBV28 and TRBJ2-3, with 8 positions matching TRBD1. Germline CDR1 is MDHEN and CDR2 is SYDVKM. The trim removed 5 bases at V and 4 bases at J, leaving 11 bases unmatched. CDR3 size: 16 residues.